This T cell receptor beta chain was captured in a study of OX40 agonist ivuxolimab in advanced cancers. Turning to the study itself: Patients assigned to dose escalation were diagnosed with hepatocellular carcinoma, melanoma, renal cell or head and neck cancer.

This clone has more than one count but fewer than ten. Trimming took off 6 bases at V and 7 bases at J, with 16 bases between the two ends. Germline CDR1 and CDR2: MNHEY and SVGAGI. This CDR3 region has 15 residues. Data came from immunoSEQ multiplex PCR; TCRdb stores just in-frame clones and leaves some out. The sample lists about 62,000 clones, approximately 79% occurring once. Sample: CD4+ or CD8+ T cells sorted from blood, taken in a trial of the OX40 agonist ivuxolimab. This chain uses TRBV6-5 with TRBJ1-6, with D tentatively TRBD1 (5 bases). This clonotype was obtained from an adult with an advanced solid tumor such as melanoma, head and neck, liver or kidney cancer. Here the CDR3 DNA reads TGTGCCAGCAGCCCAGAAGGTGGGGCGAATTCACCCCTCCACTTT. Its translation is CASSPEGGANSPLHF.